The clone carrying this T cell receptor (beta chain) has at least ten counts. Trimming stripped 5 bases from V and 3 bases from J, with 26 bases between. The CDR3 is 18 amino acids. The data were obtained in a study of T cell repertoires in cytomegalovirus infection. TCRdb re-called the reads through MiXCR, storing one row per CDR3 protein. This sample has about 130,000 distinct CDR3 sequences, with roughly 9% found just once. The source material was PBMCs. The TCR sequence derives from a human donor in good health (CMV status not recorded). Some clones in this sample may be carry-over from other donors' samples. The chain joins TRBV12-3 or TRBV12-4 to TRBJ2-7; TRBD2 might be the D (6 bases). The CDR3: CASSPTTRRELDFYEQYF. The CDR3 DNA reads TGTGCCAGCAGTCCCACGACTAGGAGGGAGTTGGATTTCTACGAGCAGTACTTC.